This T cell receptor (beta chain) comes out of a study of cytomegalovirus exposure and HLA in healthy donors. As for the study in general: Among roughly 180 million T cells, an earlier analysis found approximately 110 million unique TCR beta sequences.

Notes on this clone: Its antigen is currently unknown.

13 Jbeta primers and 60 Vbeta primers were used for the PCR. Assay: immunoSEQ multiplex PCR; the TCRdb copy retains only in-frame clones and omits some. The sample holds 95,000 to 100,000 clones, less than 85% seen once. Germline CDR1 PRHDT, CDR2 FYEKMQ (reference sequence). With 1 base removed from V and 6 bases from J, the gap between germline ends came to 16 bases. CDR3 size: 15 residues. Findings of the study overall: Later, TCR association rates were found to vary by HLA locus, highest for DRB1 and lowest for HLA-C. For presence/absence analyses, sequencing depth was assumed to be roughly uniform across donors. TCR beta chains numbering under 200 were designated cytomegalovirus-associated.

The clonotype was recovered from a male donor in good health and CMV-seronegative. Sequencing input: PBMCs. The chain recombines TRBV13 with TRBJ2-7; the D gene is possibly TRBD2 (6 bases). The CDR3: CASSLDRLEFAEQYF. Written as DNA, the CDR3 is TGTGCCAGCAGCTTAGATAGACTAGAGTTCGCCGAGCAGTACTTC.